Listed here are 27 T cell receptor beta chains from one sample, sequenced in a study of CD8+CD57+ T cells in acquired aplastic anemia. TCR beta VDJ combinations and CDR3 sequences were profiled from genomic DNA. TCRdb independently ran MiXCR on the reads; one entry per CDR3 protein. The sample yields 150,000 to 200,000 distinct CDR3 sequences, roughly 45% seen once. Sequences were obtained from sorted CD4+, CD8+, or CD8+CD57+ T cells (not recorded which) from PBMCs. All receptors derive from a human donor in good health.

This clonotype showed up just once. This chain links TRBV20-1 with TRBJ2-1; 9 nucleotides align to TRBD2. In germline, CDR1 is DFQATT, CDR2 SNEGSKA (reference sequence). Unmatched junction bases numbered 3, after V lost 1 base and J lost 8 bases. The CDR3 contains 13 residues. The CDR3 DNA reads as TGCAGTGCTAGAGGCGGGGGGGCGGATGAGCAGTTCTTC. Translating it yields CSARGGGADEQFF.

V is TRBV15 and J is TRBJ1-2; no definite D call. The CDR3 contains 16 residues. Trimming left V 0 bases short and J 5 bases short, with 16 bases between. CDR1 is LNHNV, CDR2 YYDKDF, per germline (reference sequence). This chain's CDR3 is CATSRDGGGQDYGYTF. The CDR3 bases are TGTGCCACCAGCAGAGATGGCGGAGGGCAGGATTATGGCTACACCTTC.

The chain uses TRBV18 and TRBJ2-7, with TRBD2 matching over 12 bases. The germline V gene has CDR1 KGHSH and CDR2 LQKENI. The CDR3 consists of 19 residues. After removal of 2 bases from V and 6 bases from J, the junction contained 17 bases not matched to a gene. The CDR3 DNA is TGTGCCAGCTCACCAGTTCGCCGGGTGACTAGCGGGAGTCGGGGCGAGCAGTACTTC. It specifies CASSPVRRVTSGSRGEQYF. The whole variable domain, filled in from reference TRBV18 and TRBJ2-7, reads NAGVMQNPRHLVRRRGQEARLRCSPMKGHSHVYWYRQLPEEGLKFMVYLQKENIIDESGMPKERFSAEFPKEGPSILRIQQVVRGDSAAYFCASSPVRRVTSGSRGEQYFGPGTRLTVT.

The rearrangement joins TRBV29-1 to TRBJ2-7; D is undetermined. The CDR3 runs to 17 residues. Germline CDR1 is SQVTM and CDR2 is ANQGSEA. With 4 bases removed from V and 2 bases from J, the gap between germline ends came to 24 bases. In DNA form, the CDR3 reads TGCAGCGTTGGGTTTGGTGTCAGCCGTATAAGACCCTACGAGCAGTACTTC. It translates to CSVGFGVSRIRPYEQYF.

The chain recombines TRBV29-1 with TRBJ2-7; TRBD1 aligns across 9 bases. This CDR3 region has 14 residues. V dropped 6 bases and J dropped 5; count of bases not matched to a gene: 11. Germline CDR1 SQVTM, CDR2 ANQGSEA. CDR3 protein: CSVGFWTGVDEQYF. CDR3 in DNA: TGCAGCGTCGGTTTCTGGACAGGGGTTGACGAGCAGTACTTC.

In its sample, this clonotype was seen many times. The chain combines TRBV4-3 with TRBJ2-1; no firm D call. The CDR3 is 13 amino acids. Per the germline V gene, CDR1 is LGHNA and CDR2 is YSLEER. V dropped 1 base and J dropped 7 bases, with 8 bases sitting between them. CDR3 bases: TGCGCCAGCAGCCAAGGCCCTGGTAATGAGCAGTTCTTC. Amino acids: CASSQGPGNEQFF.

In regard to this clonotype: No conserved phenylalanine or tryptophan is present at the end of the CDR3, so a read error is the likely explanation. The DNA is omitted, as the CDR3 cannot be located on it reliably, and the CDR3 follows TCRdb's listing. The chain links TRBV20-1 to TRBJ1-1; TRBD1, as called in the table, went unchecked against the DNA. Germline V gives CDR1 DFQATT, CDR2 SNEGSKA (reference sequence). The CDR3 adds up to 12 amino acids, both ends counted. The CDR3 region is CSARQDSGKAVV.

The chain has TRBV6-2 or TRBV6-3 and TRBJ1-1; D is uncertain. CDR3 length: 18 amino acids. The V gene lost 4 bases and the J gene lost 2 bases, with 23 bases spanning the gap. The germline V gene encodes CDR1 MNHEY and CDR2 SVGEGT. The CDR3 loop is CASSLMTLGARVNTEAFF. DNA of the CDR3: TGTGCCAGCAGTTTAATGACCCTGGGAGCGAGGGTAAACACTGAAGCTTTCTTT.

This clonotype was counted a few times. The chain recombines TRBV2 with TRBJ2-7; 7 nucleotides agree with TRBD1. Trimming cost V 9 bases and J 7 bases; bases outside gene matches: 12. Germline V lookup: CDR1 SNHLY, CDR2 FYNNEI. The CDR3 spans 13 residues. This CDR3 reads CASQDRWRKEQYF. The CDR3, as DNA: TGTGCCAGTCAGGACAGGTGGAGGAAGGAGCAGTACTTC.

This clonotype was seen many times. The J gene is TRBJ1-1, the V gene TRBV6-5, with D unclear. Trimming left V 9 bases short and J 2 bases short, with 10 bases between. From germline, CDR1 is MNHEY and CDR2 SVGAGI. This CDR3 has 12 residues. CDR3: CARQSRNTEAFF. CDR3 sequence (DNA): TGTGCCAGACAATCACGAAACACTGAAGCTTTCTTT.

The gene calls are TRBV6-2 or TRBV6-3 and TRBJ2-7; no definite D call. Germline-derived CDR1 and CDR2 are MNHEY and SVGEGT. The CDR3 extends over 10 amino acids. Trimming left V 8 bases short and J 6 bases short, with 8 bases between. In DNA, the CDR3 is TGTGCCAGCGGCCAGAGCGAGCAGTACTTC. The encoded protein is CASGQSEQYF.

The chain is built from TRBV24-1 and TRBJ2-5; maybe TRBD2 (6 bases). The CDR3 is 15 amino acids. V was clipped by 3 bases and J by 4 bases, with 14 bases between them. Germline CDR1 and CDR2: KGHDR and SFDVKD. The CDR3: CATSDLTGVRETQYF. The CDR3 nucleotides are TGTGCCACCAGTGATCTTACGGGAGTAAGAGAGACCCAGTACTTC.

The chain combines TRBV6-5 with TRBJ1-1; TRBD1 aligns across 9 bases. V dropped 0 bases and J dropped 3; count of bases not matched to a gene: 8. The CDR3 has 17 residues. Germline loops: CDR1 MNHEY, CDR2 SVGAGI. The CDR3 protein is CASSYSGTGTMDTEAFF. The CDR3 nucleotides are TGTGCCAGCAGTTACTCCGGGACAGGGACGATGGACACTGAAGCTTTCTTT.

The V gene is TRBV2, the J gene TRBJ2-1; a weak D match, TRBD2 (6 bases). Trimming shortened V by 4 bases and J by 10 bases, and 17 bases separated the two germline ends. Germline V gives CDR1 SNHLY, CDR2 FYNNEI. The CDR3 totals 14 residues. The CDR3 sequence: CASSGGLTFREQFF. CDR3 in DNA: TGTGCCAGCAGTGGGGGACTTACCTTCCGGGAGCAGTTCTTC.

The chain's CDR3 is CASSLGDTGEGGELFF. The DNA for the CDR3 is TGTGCCAGCAGTTTGGGTGACACCGGGGAGGGCGGGGAGCTGTTTTTT. The rearrangement uses TRBV12-3 or TRBV12-4 and TRBJ2-2, with 7 bases that match TRBD2. The CDR3 has 16 amino acids. The V segment lost 3 bases and the J segment 7 bases; nucleotides outside the gene matches: 11.

The J gene is TRBJ2-7, the V gene TRBV6-1; D not resolved. The length of the CDR3 is 12 residues. From germline, CDR1 is MNHNS and CDR2 SASEGT. V was shortened by 3 bases and J by 3 bases, with 6 bases between the two germline ends. The CDR3 DNA reads as TGTGCCAGCAGTGATCCGAACTACGAGCAGTACTTC. Translated, it gives CASSDPNYEQYF.

The chain is built from TRBV19 and TRBJ2-7; 11 nucleotides align to TRBD2. Unmatched junction bases numbered 5, after V lost 3 bases and J lost 7 bases. The CDR3 runs 14 residues. Germline V CDR1 and CDR2: LNHDA, SQIVND (reference sequence). The CDR3 DNA follows: TGTGCCAGTAGTATTGGGCTAGCGGGAGGAGAGCAGTACTTC. Translation: CASSIGLAGGEQYF. Looking up the rest from reference TRBV19 and TRBJ2-7 gives the full variable domain: DGGITQSPKYLFRKEGQNVTLSCEQNLNHDAMYWYRQDPGQGLRLIYYSQIVNDFQKGDIAEGYSVSREKKESFPLTVTSAQKNPTAFYLCASSIGLAGGEQYFGPGTRLTVT.

The chain uses TRBV5-1 and TRBJ2-7, with 9 bases lining up with TRBD2. This CDR3 is 21 amino acids long. Germline trimming cut 1 base from V and 1 base from J; bases unmatched to any gene: 21. Per the germline V gene, CDR1 is SGHRS and CDR2 is YFSETQ. CDR3 DNA sequence: TGCGCCAGCAGCTTGCTTAGTAGCGGGAGTTTGTTTCGGGGGCAATCCTACGAGCAGTACTTC. Its protein product is CASSLLSSGSLFRGQSYEQYF.

The chain's CDR3 is CSARSISGAGNTIYF. The CDR3 nucleotides read TGCAGTGCTAGGTCGATTTCGGGGGCTGGAAACACCATATATTTT. The chain couples TRBV20-1 to TRBJ1-3, with D possibly TRBD1 on 5 matching bases. Trimming shortened V by 3 bases and J by 2 bases, and 14 bases separated the two germline ends. The CDR3 spans 15 residues. CDR1 and CDR2 (germline): DFQATT, SNEGSKA (reference sequence).

The chain recombines TRBV20-1 with TRBJ2-1; 7 bases agree with TRBD2. Looked up from germline, CDR1 is DFQATT and CDR2 is SNEGSKA (reference sequence). This CDR3 is 17 amino acids long. The junction had 8 bases not matched to a gene; V was cut back by 0 bases and J by 0 bases. This CDR3 reads CSAREGLGGSSYNEQFF. CDR3 nucleotide sequence: TGCAGTGCTAGAGAAGGCCTGGGGGGGAGCTCCTACAATGAGCAGTTCTTC.

Ten or more counts support this clonotype. The chain links TRBV19 to TRBJ1-6; 12 nucleotides match TRBD1. The length of the CDR3 is 18 residues. The V and J ends lost 6 bases and 10 bases, in that order; junction bases with no gene match: 16. The germline V gene encodes CDR1 LNHDA and CDR2 SQIVND (reference sequence). The CDR3 loop is CASSSPPGQGALRSPLHF. Here the CDR3 DNA reads TGTGCCAGTAGCAGCCCACCGGGACAGGGGGCTTTACGGTCACCCCTCCACTTT.

Concerning this clonotype itself: Since a much larger clone is just one base distant, this may be a read error. The V call is TRBV7-3, the J call TRBJ2-5; D remains ambiguous. Germline V lookup: CDR1 SGHTA, CDR2 FQGTGA. This CDR3 spans 13 amino acids. The CDR3 spells CASGLTAQETQYF. The CDR3 region has the DNA TGTGCCAGCGGCTTAACGGCCCAAGAGACCCAGTACTTC.

J is TRBJ2-7 and V is TRBV10-3; D uncertain. Germline V gives CDR1 ENHRY, CDR2 SYGVKD. Trimming left V 4 bases short and J 3 bases short, with 4 bases between. The CDR3 has 11 residues. DNA of the CDR3: TGTGCCATCAGTGCCTACTACGAGCAGTACTTC. Translated, it gives CAISAYYEQYF.

Only a few counts were recorded for this clonotype. A much larger clone lies a single base off, so this may be a read error. The genes are TRBV9 and TRBJ2-7; the D is unclear. The CDR3 extends over 15 amino acids. CDR1 and CDR2 (germline): SGDLS, YYNGEE. CDR3 in DNA: TGTGCCGGCAGCGTAGCCCCCGGCTCAGCATACGAGCAGTACTTC. Its protein is CAGSVAPGSAYEQYF.

On this clonotype itself: At one of its ends the junction is not consistent with the germline gene, which may arise from a read error. The chain joins TRBV29-1 to TRBJ1-1; 9 bases agree with TRBD1. The CDR3 has 15 residues. Looked up from germline, CDR1 is SQVTM and CDR2 is ANQGSEA. The CDR3 sequence: CSVEGDRERNTEAFF. In DNA form, the CDR3 reads TGCAGCGTCGAAGGGGACAGGGAACGGAACACTGAAGCTTTCTTT.

As concerns this clonotype: This clone may be a read error of a much larger clone one base away. This chain joins TRBV6-2 or TRBV6-3 and TRBJ2-7; D ambiguous. V was pared by 5 bases and J by 2 bases, with 7 bases between. This CDR3 region has 12 residues. CDR1 and CDR2 (germline): MNHEY, SVGEGT. The CDR3 DNA is TGTGCCAGCAGTCACCCAACCTACGAGCAGTACTTC. Protein product: CASSHPTYEQYF.

The genes are TRBV15 and TRBJ1-5, with D unclear. Trimming stripped 5 bases from V and 5 bases from J, with 10 bases between. Germline-derived CDR1 and CDR2 are LNHNV and YYDKDF (reference sequence). The CDR3 spans 13 residues. The CDR3 nucleotides are TGTGCCACCAGCGGACGACGGGATCAGCCCCAGCATTTT. Translation gives CATSGRRDQPQHF. Together with reference TRBV15 and TRBJ1-5, the CDR3 gives the full variable domain: DAMVIQNPRYQVTQFGKPVTLSCSQTLNHNVMYWYQQKSSQAPKLLFHYYDKDFNNEADTPDNFQSRRPNTSFCFLDIRSPGLGDTAMYLCATSGRRDQPQHFGDGTRLSIL.